The source of this T cell receptor (beta chain) is a study of CD8 T cells in Susac syndrome. TCR beta sequencing covered blood CD8+ and CD4+ T cells. Germline V lookup: CDR1 MGHRA, CDR2 YSYEKL. Trimming removed 0 bases at V and 5 bases at J, with 19 bases between. This CDR3 comprises 17 residues. Random hexamers were used to reverse transcribe an amount of about 0.5 to 1 ug RNA. TCRdb re-called the immunoSEQ multiplex PCR reads with MiXCR, one entry per CDR3 protein. The data show approximately 190,000 distinct CDR3 sequences, around 96% seen once. The chain is built from TRBV4-1 and TRBJ1-1; no clear D gene. The TCR was taken from a human donor with multiple sclerosis. The sample comprised CD4+ T cells from PBMCs. CDR3: CASSQDPAVQFLTEAFF. In nucleotides, the CDR3 is TGCGCCAGCAGCCAAGATCCAGCAGTTCAATTCCTAACTGAAGCTTTCTTT.